The rows below give T cell receptor beta chains drawn from one sample of a study of T cells in localized non-small cell lung cancer. Measured with immunoSEQ multiplex PCR; TCRdb has only the in-frame clones, and not every one. The sample comprises 21,000 or so clones, 88% of which are singletons, and roughly 30% rests with the top ten. Sample: peripheral blood mononuclear cells, taken before any cancer treatment. These receptors were collected from a male donor older than 55 with stage II lung adenocarcinoma. The CDR3 runs from the conserved cysteine through the conserved F or W. D genes are given only for firm matches. Size tells how often a clone was seen (once, few, many) or the class of an expanded clone, and some rows leave it out.

j_call	clone_size	d_call	v_call	cdr3_nt	cdr3_aa
TRBJ2-5	.	TRBD1	TRBV15	TGTGCCACCAGCGAAGAACAGGGGGCGGGGGAGACCCAGTACTTC	CATSEEQGAGETQYF
TRBJ1-1	.	.	TRBV6-4	TGTGCCAGCAGTAGGGCCCCAGGAGGGGACACTGAAGCTTTCTTT	CASSRAPGGDTEAFF
TRBJ1-1	few	TRBD1	TRBV5-1	TGCGCCAGCAGCTTGGGGGACAGGGCGAACACTGAAGCTTTCTTT	CASSLGDRANTEAFF
TRBJ1-2	.	.	TRBV5-4	TGTGCCAGCAGTCGGGGGGGCCAAGATGGCTACACCTTC	CASSRGGQDGYTF
TRBJ2-1	.	.	TRBV29-1	TGCAGCGTTGGAAGGGTAGCGAATGAGCAGTTCTTC	CSVGRVANEQFF
TRBJ2-7	.	.	TRBV4-1	TGCGCCAGCAGCCAAGATGTCCAGTACTACGAGCAGTACTTC	CASSQDVQYYEQYF
TRBJ2-3	.	.	TRBV27	TGTGCCAGCAGTTTTAAGGGCCCGCAGTATTTT	CASSFKGPQYF
TRBJ1-1	.	.	TRBV6-5	TGTGCCAGCAGTCGCAAGACAGGCGGAACGGGTGAAGCTTTCTTT	CASSRKTGGTGEAFF
TRBJ2-1	.	.	TRBV2	TGTGCCAGCAGTGACGGAAGCCTCAATGAGCAGTTCTTC	CASSDGSLNEQFF
TRBJ2-5	.	.	TRBV2	TGTGCCAGCAGTATAACCCAAGAGACCCAGTACTTC	CASSITQETQYF
TRBJ2-5	.	.	TRBV7-7	TGTGCTAGCAGCCTCGTGAGGGCAGAAAAAGAGACCCAGTACTTC	CASSLVRAEKETQYF
TRBJ2-2	.	.	TRBV7-3	TGTGCCAGCAGCCCCCGGAGCGCGAACACCGGGGAGCTGTTTTTT	CASSPRSANTGELFF
TRBJ2-3	.	.	TRBV7-9	TGTGCCAGCAGCCTCTACGAGGGGGGCTCCACAGATACGCAGTATTTT	CASSLYEGGSTDTQYF
TRBJ1-1	.	TRBD1	TRBV19	TGTGCCAGTACCACTTGGCCGGGACAGGGATCCACTGAAGCTTTCTTT	CASTTWPGQGSTEAFF
TRBJ2-7	.	.	TRBV5-1	TGCGCCAGCACTCATACAGGGACATTGGCTCGGAGCGAGCAGTACTTC	CASTHTGTLARSEQYF
TRBJ2-2	once	.	TRBV2	TGTGCCAGCAGTTACCACGCGAACACCGGGGAGCTGTTTTTT	CASSYHANTGELFF
TRBJ2-3	hyperexpanded	.	TRBV9	TGTGCCAGCAGCGTAAATGCCCCCACAGATACGCAGTATTTT	CASSVNAPTDTQYF
TRBJ2-1	.	TRBD1	TRBV7-6	TGTGCCAGCAGCTTAAGGTCGGGACAGAGCTACAATGAGCAGTTCTTC	CASSLRSGQSYNEQFF
TRBJ2-3	.	.	TRBV29-1	TGCAGCGTTGAAGGTCTCTCGGGGTACAGCACAGATACGCAGTATTTT	CSVEGLSGYSTDTQYF
TRBJ1-2	.	.	TRBV28	TGTGCCAGCAGTGAGGCTCGGCACAACTACACCTTC	CASSEARHNYTF
TRBJ2-4	.	TRBD2	TRBV10-3	TGTGCCATCAGTGAATATTCGTTGGGGGAGGGGGCCAAAAACATTCAGTACTTC	CAISEYSLGEGAKNIQYF
TRBJ1-6	.	TRBD1	TRBV5-1	TGCGCCAGCAGCACCGACAGGGCCGATAATTCACCCCTCCACTTT	CASSTDRADNSPLHF
TRBJ2-1	few	.	TRBV4-1	TGCGCCAGCAGCCACCGAACAGGGCTCTTTGGGGACAATGAGCAGTTCTTC	CASSHRTGLFGDNEQFF
TRBJ2-5	.	.	TRBV7-9	TGTGCCAGCAGCTTTACAGGGCCCCAGGAGACCCAGTACTTC	CASSFTGPQETQYF
TRBJ1-2	.	.	TRBV5-6	TGTGCCAGCACCCTGGGGGGAAGGCTCTATGGCTACACCTTC	CASTLGGRLYGYTF
TRBJ1-4	.	TRBD1	TRBV5-1	TGCGCCAGCAGCAAAGATAGACAGGGGGCGGATGAAAAACTGTTTTTT	CASSKDRQGADEKLFF
TRBJ2-7	.	.	TRBV5-4	TGTGCCATCGAAAATGGGCAGGGGTCCCACGAGCAGTACTTC	CAIENGQGSHEQYF
TRBJ2-6	.	TRBD1	TRBV15	TGTGCCACAGCGGACAGGTCGGGGGCCAACGTCCTGACTTTC	CATADRSGANVLTF
TRBJ1-1	.	.	TRBV6-5	TGTGCCAGCAGTTACCGGACACCGAACACTGAAGCTTTCTTT	CASSYRTPNTEAFF
TRBJ1-5	.	.	TRBV28	TGTGCCAGCAGTTTAGTCTCCGGGGGCGGTCAGCCCCAGCATTTT	CASSLVSGGGQPQHF
TRBJ1-4	.	.	TRBV2	TGTGCCAGCAGGGGTTTAAGTGAAAAACTGTTTTTT	CASRGLSEKLFF
TRBJ2-3	.	TRBD2	TRBV5-4	TGTGCCAGCAGCACAGGGACTAGACCAGATACGCAGTATTTT	CASSTGTRPDTQYF
TRBJ2-7	.	.	TRBV7-9	TGTGCCAGCAGGGCCGGGACTGGCTCCTACGAGCAGTACTTC	CASRAGTGSYEQYF
TRBJ1-1	.	.	TRBV7-9	TGTGCCAGCAGCTCCCCTCGGGGGGCCAAGAACACTGAAGCTTTCTTT	CASSSPRGAKNTEAFF
TRBJ1-2	.	.	TRBV4-2	TGTGCCAGCAGCCAAGATGGGGGGCTAGTCTATGGCTACACCTTC	CASSQDGGLVYGYTF
TRBJ2-7	.	TRBD2	TRBV7-2	TGTGCCAGCACCACGGGACTAGCGGGTTCCTACGAGCAGTACTTC	CASTTGLAGSYEQYF
TRBJ2-7	.	TRBD1	TRBV5-6	TGTGCCAGCAGCTTGGCGGGAACAGGGGGCCTCTACGAGCAGTACTTC	CASSLAGTGGLYEQYF
TRBJ2-2	.	.	TRBV7-9	TGTGCCAGCAGCTTAGAGGGGTACAGATCCACCGGGGAGCTGTTTTTT	CASSLEGYRSTGELFF
TRBJ1-6	.	.	TRBV5-1	TGCGCCAGCAGCTTGGAGGGGGGAGCTAGTAATTCACCCCTCCACTTT	CASSLEGGASNSPLHF
TRBJ2-7	.	.	TRBV27	TGTGCCAGCAGTTCATATGGGCCTGGGCGGGCGGTTCTCGAGCAGTACTTC	CASSSYGPGRAVLEQYF
TRBJ2-7	.	TRBD2	TRBV4-2	TGTGCCAGCAGCCAGGGGCTGTCCGCGGGGGAACCCTACGAGCAGTACTTC	CASSQGLSAGEPYEQYF
TRBJ2-3	.	.	TRBV4-2	TGTGCCAGCAGCCAAGATCCAACCCGGCTAGCCCAGGGTAGAGATACGCAGTATTTT	CASSQDPTRLAQGRDTQYF
TRBJ2-2	.	.	TRBV27	TGTGCCAGCAGTTTAGGTCTAGTTGACACCGGGGAGCTGTTTTTT	CASSLGLVDTGELFF
TRBJ1-6	.	.	TRBV4-1	TGCGCCAGCAGCCAAGATGCCGGGGACGCCTATAATTCACCCCTCCACTTT	CASSQDAGDAYNSPLHF
TRBJ2-7	.	.	TRBV6-1	TGTGCCAGCAGTGAAATAAAGCGGCTAAACTTC	CASSEIKRLNF
TRBJ1-3	.	.	TRBV5-4	TGTGCCAGCAGCTCCGGAAACACCATATATTTT	CASSSGNTIYF
TRBJ2-7	.	.	TRBV6-1	TGTGCCAGCCGTCGTATGGGGGCCGCTTACGAGCAGTACTTC	CASRRMGAAYEQYF
TRBJ2-7	.	.	TRBV28	TGTGCCAGCAGTCCTCCGACCCCCCGGGTTGAGGAGCAGTACTTC	CASSPPTPRVEEQYF
TRBJ2-7	.	.	TRBV5-1	TGCGCCAGCAGCTTGGCCAGCCCGGGGGACGAGCAGTACTTC	CASSLASPGDEQYF